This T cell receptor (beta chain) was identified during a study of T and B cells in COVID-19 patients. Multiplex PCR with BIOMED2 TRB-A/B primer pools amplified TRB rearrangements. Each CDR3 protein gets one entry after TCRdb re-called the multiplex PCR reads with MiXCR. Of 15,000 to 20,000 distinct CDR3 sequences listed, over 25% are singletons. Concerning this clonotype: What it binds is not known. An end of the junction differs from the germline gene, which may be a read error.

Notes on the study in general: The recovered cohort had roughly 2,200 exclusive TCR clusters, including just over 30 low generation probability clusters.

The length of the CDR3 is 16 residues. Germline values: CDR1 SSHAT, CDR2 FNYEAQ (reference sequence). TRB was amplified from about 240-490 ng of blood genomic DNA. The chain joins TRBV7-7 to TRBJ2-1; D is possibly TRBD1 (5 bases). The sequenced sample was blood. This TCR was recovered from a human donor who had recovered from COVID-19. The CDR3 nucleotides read TGTGCTAGCAGCTTACTCTCGGCAGGGACCTACAATGAGCAGTTCTTC. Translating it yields CASSLLSAGTYNEQFF.